These 16 T cell receptor beta chains were sequenced from one sample in a study of T-cell memory formation after mild COVID-19. TCRdb independently ran MiXCR on the 5' RACE reads; one entry per CDR3 protein. The data show hundreds of thousands of distinct CDR3 sequences, with approximately 15% seen just once and roughly 22% held by the top ten. The sample taken for sequencing was PBMCs or a T cell subset sorted from them (not recorded which). These receptor sequences come from a man aged 18 to 29 who had mild COVID-19 (a few samples of this study predate the infection). Cell type and time point are not known.

The chain is built from TRBV6-5 and TRBJ2-2; TRBD2 aligns across 12 bases. In germline, CDR1 is MNHEY, CDR2 SVGAGI. The CDR3 totals 16 residues. V gave up 7 bases and J gave up 4 bases; unmatched junction bases: 7. The chain's CDR3 is CASMTSGGVGTGELFF. The CDR3 DNA follows: TGTGCCAGCATGACTAGCGGGGGAGTAGGCACCGGGGAGCTGTTTTTT.

This chain links TRBV18 with TRBJ2-7; D is perhaps TRBD2 (6 bases). There are 15 residues in the CDR3. Germline V gene lookup returns CDR1 KGHSH and CDR2 LQKENI. V was pared by 6 bases and J by 0 bases, with 15 bases between. CDR3 loop: CASSQGGGSSYEQYV. In nucleotides, the CDR3 is TGTGCCAGCTCCCAGGGTGGGGGGTCCTCCTACGAGCAGTACGTC.

This clonotype was seen only a few times. The chain links TRBV12-3 or TRBV12-4 to TRBJ2-7; D gene unclear. The CDR3 runs to 15 residues. Between the trimmed V and J ends, which lost 3 bases and 0 bases, there was a span of 12 bases. The CDR3 DNA sequence: TGTGCCAGCAGTTTCGGTATCTCCAACTCCTACGAGCAGTACTTC. Protein: CASSFGISNSYEQYF.

The rearrangement links TRBV10-3 to TRBJ2-1; no firm D call. CDR1 is ENHRY, CDR2 SYGVKD, per germline. The CDR3 runs to 13 residues. The germline V and J ends were trimmed by 7 bases and 6 bases, with 13 bases remaining between them. CDR3 region: CAIMSYTGNEQFF. CDR3 nucleotides: TGTGCCATCATGAGCTATACCGGCAATGAGCAGTTCTTC.

In this sample, this clonotype turned up many times. CDR3 sequence: CASSPSDTQYF. The CDR3 region has the DNA TGTGCCAGCTCACCGAGCGATACGCAGTATTTT. The chain has TRBV18 and TRBJ2-3, with D uncertain. The V end was cut by 3 bases, the J end by 6 bases, with 4 bases between. The V gene's germline CDR1 is KGHSH and CDR2 LQKENI. This CDR3 has 11 residues.

The chain employs TRBV5-1 and TRBJ1-2; 7 bases are a match to TRBD1. V was clipped by 4 bases and J by 8 bases; unmatched bases: 5. Germline-derived CDR1 and CDR2 are SGHRS and YFSETQ. The CDR3 totals 12 residues. The CDR3 loop is CASSPGQMGYTF. The CDR3 DNA reads TGCGCCAGCAGCCCGGGACAGATGGGCTACACCTTC. Full variable domain (missing parts from reference TRBV5-1 and TRBJ1-2): KAGVTQTPRYLIKTRGQQVTLSCSPISGHRSVSWYQQTPGQGLQFLFEYFSETQRNKGNFPGRFSGRQFSNSRSEMNVSTLELGDSALYLCASSPGQMGYTFGSGTRLTVV.

This clonotype was seen a few times. The rearrangement joins TRBV4-1 to TRBJ2-3; D gene uncertain. This CDR3 comprises 17 residues. Germline V gene data show CDR1 as MGHRA and CDR2 as YSYEKL. Deletions cut 3 bases from V and 1 base from J, with 17 bases between. CDR3 protein: CASSHRPTSGGTDTQYF. CDR3 DNA: TGCGCCAGCAGCCACCGACCGACATCAGGTGGCACAGATACGCAGTATTTT.

The table lists this clonotype with a few counts. V usage is TRBV6-5 and J usage is TRBJ1-2; no firm D call. Deletions cut 6 bases from V and 0 bases from J, with 14 bases between. From germline, CDR1 is MNHEY and CDR2 SVGAGI. The CDR3 has 15 residues. This CDR3 is CASSRRRDSNYGYTF. The CDR3 DNA sequence: TGTGCCAGCAGCCGCCGGCGTGACTCTAACTATGGCTACACCTTC.

The chain combines TRBV5-7 with TRBJ1-1; unclear D gene. TRBV5-7 is recorded as an ORF, its role being uncertain. Deletions cut 4 bases from V and 11 bases from J, with 6 bases between. The CDR3 length is 9 residues. CDR3 region: CASSRRAFF. Here the CDR3 DNA reads TGTGCCAGCAGCCGACGGGCTTTCTTT.

This clonotype was picked up many times. This chain links TRBV27 with TRBJ2-2, with D hard to call. Germline CDR1 reads MNHEY; CDR2 reads SMNVEV (reference sequence). With 4 bases removed from V and 4 bases from J, the gap between germline ends came to 7 bases. The CDR3 is made up of 13 amino acids. The CDR3 sequence: CASSSPITGELFF. Here the CDR3 DNA reads TGTGCCAGCAGTTCCCCGATCACCGGGGAGCTGTTTTTT.

The chain links TRBV5-1 to TRBJ2-1; the D call may be TRBD1 or TRBD2 (5 bases each). Germline V CDR1 and CDR2: SGHRS, YFSETQ. Deletions cut 3 bases from V and 10 bases from J, with 14 bases between. The CDR3 contains 13 residues. CDR3 in amino acids: CASSSLGRGEQFF. The CDR3 DNA reads as TGCGCCAGCAGCTCCCTAGGACGGGGCGAGCAGTTCTTC.

There are a few counts of this clonotype. The chain employs TRBV20-1 and TRBJ2-2, with TRBD2 matching over 12 bases. V gave up 3 bases and J gave up 3 bases; unmatched junction bases: 5. The CDR3 has 16 amino acids. Germline values: CDR1 DFQATT, CDR2 SNEGSKA (reference sequence). The CDR3 sequence is CSASSSGGADTGELFF. The CDR3 DNA reads TGCAGTGCTAGTTCTAGCGGGGGGGCGGACACCGGGGAGCTGTTTTTT.

The chain combines TRBV7-2 with TRBJ2-1; D is possibly TRBD2 (7 bases). CDR1 and CDR2 (germline): SGHTA, FQGNSA. The CDR3 sequence is 16 residues long. With 1 base removed from V and 4 bases from J, the gap between germline ends came to 14 bases. The CDR3 DNA reads TGTGCCAGCAGCTTAGGGGGCGGGGGCCCTTACAATGAGCAGTTCTTC. Translating gives CASSLGGGGPYNEQFF.

This clonotype was counted many times. V is TRBV5-5 and J is TRBJ2-7; D is uncertain. CDR1 and CDR2 (germline): SGHKS, YYEKEE (reference sequence). V was cut by 2 bases and J by 3 bases, with 12 bases left in between. This CDR3 spans 14 amino acids. The CDR3, as DNA: TGTGCCAGCAGCTTACTTTGGGGTTACTACGAGCAGTACTTC. It translates to CASSLLWGYYEQYF.

The chain is built from TRBV29-1 and TRBJ2-3; no clear D gene. CDR1 and CDR2 (germline): SQVTM, ANQGSEA. The germline V and J ends were trimmed by 3 bases and 0 bases, with 10 bases remaining between them. This CDR3 region has 14 residues. The CDR3: CSVDLLPSTDTQYF. CDR3 in DNA: TGCAGCGTTGACCTCCTACCTAGCACAGATACGCAGTATTTT.

CDR3 DNA: TGCGCCAGCAGCCAACTGGGGATTGAGCAGTTCTTC. Its translation: CASSQLGIEQFF. The V call is TRBV4-1, the J call TRBJ2-1; D gene uncertain. The CDR3 sequence is 12 residues long. CDR1 is MGHRA, CDR2 YSYEKL, per germline. The V end lost 2 bases, the J end lost 9 bases, and 8 bases lay between the germline ends.